The next 32 T cell receptor beta chains were all read from a single sample in a study of blood T cell repertoires in COVID-19. The method was immunoSEQ multiplex PCR; TCRdb's version includes in-frame clones alone and lacks a portion of them. The repertoire holds around 94,000 clones, with almost 85% as singletons. Sequencing was carried out using peripheral blood. The receptors stem from a man aged 35 to 55 with active or convalescent COVID-19.

The chain combines TRBV5-1 with TRBJ2-7; TRBD1 aligns across 7 bases. CDR3 length: 14 amino acids. The junction had 4 bases not matched to a gene; V was cut back by 4 bases and J by 0 bases. Germline lookup yields CDR1 SGHRS and CDR2 YFSETQ. The CDR3 region is CASSHGTDSYEQYF. The CDR3 DNA reads as TGCGCCAGCAGCCACGGGACAGACTCCTACGAGCAGTACTTC.

This chain uses TRBV10-3 with TRBJ2-5, with 12 nucleotides matching TRBD1. The V gene's germline CDR1 is ENHRY and CDR2 SYGVKD. V dropped 2 bases and J dropped 1; count of bases not matched to a gene: 5. This CDR3 has 17 residues. CDR3 in amino acids: CAISEGTGGAGQETQYF. The DNA of the CDR3 is TGTGCCATCAGTGAGGGGACAGGGGGCGCTGGCCAAGAGACCCAGTACTTC.

J is TRBJ2-1 and V is TRBV19; 9 bases are a match to TRBD1. Unmatched junction bases numbered 4, after V lost 3 bases and J lost 4 bases. This CDR3 has 15 residues. Germline CDR1 and CDR2: LNHDA and SQIVND (reference sequence). The CDR3 spells CASSMGQGSYNEQFF. CDR3 DNA sequence: TGTGCCAGTAGTATGGGACAGGGCTCTTACAATGAGCAGTTCTTC.

This clone has only a few counts. The chain joins TRBV7-9 to TRBJ2-5, with TRBD2 matching 11 bases. Unmatched junction bases numbered 5, after V lost 0 bases and J lost 5 bases. This CDR3 comprises 16 residues. Germline loops: CDR1 SEHNR, CDR2 FQNEAQ (reference sequence). This CDR3 reads CASSLARPSGGETQYF. The CDR3 nucleotides are TGTGCCAGCAGCTTAGCGAGGCCTAGCGGGGGGGAGACCCAGTACTTC.

This chain links TRBV19 with TRBJ2-2; possible D gene TRBD2, 6 bases. CDR1 and CDR2 (germline): LNHDA, SQIVND (reference sequence). V was pared by 8 bases and J by 3 bases, with 13 bases between. CDR3 length: 14 amino acids. The CDR3 DNA follows: TGTGCCAGTCAAAACACGGGGGACACCGGGGAGCTGTTTTTT. It translates to CASQNTGDTGELFF. Full variable domain (missing parts from reference TRBV19 and TRBJ2-2): DGGITQSPKYLFRKEGQNVTLSCEQNLNHDAMYWYRQDPGQGLRLIYYSQIVNDFQKGDIAEGYSVSREKKESFPLTVTSAQKNPTAFYLCASQNTGDTGELFFGEGSRLTVL.

Written as DNA, the CDR3 is TGCGCCAGCAGGCCTGGACTAGCGGGGGACAATGAGCAGTTCTTC. Protein: CASRPGLAGDNEQFF. The V call is TRBV5-1, the J call TRBJ2-1, with 13 bases fitting TRBD2. The CDR3 length is 15 residues. V lost 5 bases and J lost 5; bases outside the gene matches: 4. Germline V gene sequence: CDR1 SGHRS, CDR2 YFSETQ.

The chain uses TRBV6-6 and TRBJ1-1; D is undetermined. The V and J ends lost 2 bases and 0 bases respectively, with 7 bases between them. The germline gives CDR1 MNHNY, CDR2 SVGAGI (reference sequence). The CDR3 is made up of 14 amino acids. The CDR3 here is CASSYGGMNTEAFF. The CDR3 region has the DNA TGTGCCAGCAGTTACGGCGGGATGAACACTGAAGCTTTCTTT.

The rearrangement links TRBV5-1 to TRBJ1-2; possibly TRBD1 for D (6 bases). This CDR3 has 15 residues. The V gene lost 3 bases and the J gene lost 3 bases, with 15 bases spanning the gap. The germline gives CDR1 SGHRS, CDR2 YFSETQ. The CDR3 DNA sequence: TGCGCCAGCAGCTCCCCAGGGGCGCAGGACTATGGCTACACCTTC. Amino acid sequence: CASSSPGAQDYGYTF.

This clone was recorded only once. This sample also contains other DNA sequences that code for the same CDR3. The chain combines TRBV5-4 with TRBJ1-4, with 9 positions matching TRBD1. J lost 8 bases, V lost 2 bases, and 4 bases had no gene match. There are 14 residues in the CDR3. The germline V gene has CDR1 SGHNT and CDR2 YYREEE (reference sequence). The DNA for the CDR3 is TGTGCCAGCAGCTTACAGGGGGCTGGCGAAAAACTGTTTTTT. Translated, it gives CASSLQGAGEKLFF.

The J gene is TRBJ1-3, the V gene TRBV18, with no clear D. Germline loops: CDR1 KGHSH, CDR2 LQKENI. CDR3 length: 13 amino acids. V was trimmed by 2 bases and J by 7 bases, leaving 9 bases between them. The DNA of the CDR3 is TGTGCCAGCTCACCAGAGCAGACTAACACCATATATTTT. This sequence encodes CASSPEQTNTIYF.

The rearrangement uses TRBV18 and TRBJ1-2, with no clear D. This CDR3 region has 13 residues. The V gene lost 8 bases and the J gene lost 8 bases, with 18 bases spanning the gap. Germline lookup yields CDR1 KGHSH and CDR2 LQKENI. This CDR3 reads CASTIGLNGGYTF. CDR3 DNA: TGTGCCAGCACAATTGGGCTAAACGGCGGCTACACCTTC.

This chain links TRBV6-5 with TRBJ1-2, with D perhaps TRBD1 (6 bases). Germline loops: CDR1 MNHEY, CDR2 SVGAGI. The ends were cut back, 5 bases at V and 8 bases at J, with 18 bases in the middle. The CDR3 covers 14 residues. The CDR3 spells CASSLYRGGRGYTF. CDR3 bases: TGTGCCAGCAGTCTCTACCGGGGGGGCCGAGGCTACACCTTC.

The rearrangement joins TRBV19 to TRBJ1-2; no reliable D call. The CDR3 spans 15 residues. Trimming stripped 6 bases from V and 5 bases from J, with 19 bases between. CDR1 and CDR2 from the germline V gene are LNHDA and SQIVND (reference sequence). CDR3 sequence (DNA): TGTGCCAGTAGCTTCACGGGAGAAGGAAAATATGGCTACACCTTC. It specifies CASSFTGEGKYGYTF.

The J gene is TRBJ2-1, the V gene TRBV5-6; a possible D gene is TRBD1 (5 bases). The length of the CDR3 is 15 residues. The germline gives CDR1 SGHDT, CDR2 YYEEEE. Trimming left V 2 bases short and J 3 bases short, with 12 bases between. CDR3 sequence reads: CASSFRKTDYNEQFF. For the CDR3, the DNA is TGTGCCAGCAGCTTTCGGAAGACAGACTACAATGAGCAGTTCTTC.

The chain has TRBV24-1 and TRBJ1-2; 7 bases align to TRBD1. The CDR3 sequence is 13 residues long. Looked up from germline, CDR1 is KGHDR and CDR2 is SFDVKD. Trimming removed 4 bases from V and 4 bases from J; junction bases left unmatched: 2. The CDR3 sequence: CATSDGDSYGYTF. CDR3 coding DNA: TGTGCCACCAGTGACGGGGACAGCTATGGCTACACCTTC.

The chain has TRBV7-2 and TRBJ2-5; 9 bases map to TRBD1. This CDR3 region has 14 residues. Looked up from germline, CDR1 is SGHTA and CDR2 is FQGNSA. The trim removed 5 bases at V and 2 bases at J, leaving 3 bases unmatched. The CDR3 protein is CASSAQGAQETQYF. The CDR3 nucleotides read TGTGCCAGCAGCGCACAGGGGGCTCAAGAGACCCAGTACTTC.

This clone was detected a few times. This rearrangement joins TRBV7-9 to TRBJ1-1, with 9 bases identical to TRBD1. J was trimmed by 0 bases and V by 1 base; bases with no gene match: 6. The CDR3 spans 17 residues. Germline assignment: CDR1 SEHNR and CDR2 FQNEAQ (reference sequence). CDR3 region: CASSLVGQGWMNTEAFF. As DNA, the CDR3 is TGTGCCAGCAGCTTAGTGGGACAGGGTTGGATGAACACTGAAGCTTTCTTT.

This sequence joins TRBV27 and TRBJ1-5; 9 nucleotides align to TRBD1. V lost 1 base and J lost 7; bases outside the gene matches: 5. Germline V gene sequence: CDR1 MNHEY, CDR2 SMNVEV (reference sequence). The CDR3 runs 15 residues. CDR3: CASSLLTGGGQPQHF. CDR3 DNA: TGTGCCAGCAGTTTATTGACAGGGGGTGGACAGCCCCAGCATTTT.

The V call is TRBV7-3, the J call TRBJ2-2; 7 nucleotides agree with TRBD1. V trimming: 6 bases; J trimming: 1 base; junction bases outside the gene matches: 5. This CDR3 is built from 15 residues. Germline V lookup: CDR1 SGHTA, CDR2 FQGTGA. CDR3 amino acids: CASRPRQGNTGELFF. The CDR3 DNA follows: TGTGCCAGCAGGCCAAGACAGGGGAACACCGGGGAGCTGTTTTTT.

The chain combines TRBV12-3 or TRBV12-4 with TRBJ1-5; tentative D call: TRBD1 (5 bases). V lost 6 bases, J lost 4 bases, and 10 bases lay in between. This CDR3 contains 13 residues. CDR3 amino acids: CASRYGGNQPQHF. Here the CDR3 DNA reads TGTGCCAGCAGATACGGGGGAAATCAGCCCCAGCATTTT.

The gene calls are TRBV6-5 and TRBJ2-7, with TRBD2 identical over 12 bases. The CDR3 is 15 amino acids. The germline V gene has CDR1 MNHEY and CDR2 SVGAGI. Trimming removed 4 bases from V and 4 bases from J; junction bases left unmatched: 5. The CDR3 nucleotides read TGTGCCAGCAGTTCCTCAGGACTAGCGGGGTACGAGCAGTACTTC. Translation gives CASSSSGLAGYEQYF.

This rearrangement joins TRBV18 to TRBJ1-1; 9 nucleotides match TRBD1. V trimming: 3 bases; J trimming: 1 base; junction bases outside the gene matches: 3. Germline values: CDR1 KGHSH, CDR2 LQKENI. The CDR3 has 15 residues. The CDR3: CASSPGTGQNTEAFF. As DNA, the CDR3 is TGTGCCAGCTCACCCGGGACAGGGCAGAACACTGAAGCTTTCTTT. The full variable domain, rest sourced from reference TRBV18 and TRBJ1-1, is NAGVMQNPRHLVRRRGQEARLRCSPMKGHSHVYWYRQLPEEGLKFMVYLQKENIIDESGMPKERFSAEFPKEGPSILRIQQVVRGDSAAYFCASSPGTGQNTEAFFGQGTRLTVV.

The rearrangement uses TRBV4-3 and TRBJ1-1, with D possibly matching TRBD1 (5 bases). In germline, CDR1 is LGHNA, CDR2 YSLEER. This CDR3 spans 14 amino acids. Deletions cut 1 base from V and 0 bases from J, with 6 bases between. The CDR3 reads CASSQGQLNTEAFF. The DNA for the CDR3 is TGCGCCAGCAGCCAAGGACAGCTGAACACTGAAGCTTTCTTT.

J is TRBJ2-7 and V is TRBV12-5; 7 bases are shared with TRBD2. The CDR3 totals 11 residues. Trimming took 5 bases from V and 6 from J; bases not matched to a gene: 1. The germline gives CDR1 LGHNT, CDR2 FRNRAP. This CDR3 reads CASGREVEQYF. The CDR3 nucleotides read TGTGCTAGTGGTCGGGAGGTCGAGCAGTACTTC.

The chain has TRBV13 and TRBJ2-1, with D possibly being TRBD2 (7 bases). CDR1 PRHDT and CDR2 FYEKMQ come from the germline V gene (reference sequence). CDR3 length: 16 amino acids. V shed 2 bases and J shed 1 base, with 12 bases lying between them. DNA for the CDR3: TGTGCCAGCAGCTTATCCGGGGGGCTATCCTACAATGAGCAGTTCTTC. Translating gives CASSLSGGLSYNEQFF.

J is TRBJ2-3 and V is TRBV12-3 or TRBV12-4; D call uncertain. The CDR3 contains 13 residues. The V end was cut by 6 bases, the J end by 8 bases, with 15 bases between. The CDR3 reads CASSRGFTTTQYF. The CDR3 bases are TGTGCCAGCAGCCGAGGTTTCACAACTACGCAGTATTTT.

Here the CDR3 reads CASSSTGQAGETQYF. CDR3 bases: TGTGCCAGCAGCTCCACTGGACAGGCTGGAGAGACCCAGTACTTC. The chain employs TRBV7-3 and TRBJ2-5, with TRBD1 matching 7 bases. The length of the CDR3 is 15 residues. V dropped 4 bases and J dropped 4; count of bases not matched to a gene: 9. Germline V gene lookup returns CDR1 SGHTA and CDR2 FQGTGA.

The J gene is TRBJ1-6, the V gene TRBV25-1, with TRBD1 matching over 8 bases. Germline V lookup: CDR1 MGHDK, CDR2 SYGVNS. Unmatched junction bases numbered 7, after V lost 5 bases and J lost 7 bases. CDR3 size: 15 residues. DNA of the CDR3: TGTGCCAGCAGTATCTTGGACAGGGACAATTCACCCCTCCACTTT. It translates to CASSILDRDNSPLHF.

The CDR3 bases are TGTGCCAGCAGTTTGGCGGGTTCGGGGGCCCAGCATTTT. Residues: CASSLAGSGAQHF. The chain has TRBV12-3 or TRBV12-4 and TRBJ1-5, with D maybe TRBD1 (5 bases). Trimming left V 3 bases short and J 11 bases short, with 14 bases between. The CDR3 runs to 13 residues.

In its sample, this clone was seen a few times. The CDR3 nucleotides read TGTGCCAGCAGCAAACCCGGGACAGGGGCCGGGGAGCTGTTTTTT. This sequence encodes CASSKPGTGAGELFF. This chain uses TRBV6-5 with TRBJ2-2; TRBD1 matches at 10 bases. Germline CDR1 and CDR2: MNHEY and SVGAGI. The CDR3 covers 15 residues. With 6 bases clipped from V and 6 bases from J, the junction kept 7 bases outside the gene matches.

This chain links TRBV19 with TRBJ2-2; 10 bases line up with TRBD1. In germline, CDR1 is LNHDA, CDR2 SQIVND (reference sequence). This CDR3 contains 16 residues. V lost 7 bases, J lost 4 bases, and 9 bases stayed unmatched. The CDR3 DNA sequence: TGTGCCAGTATTGGGGTCGGGACAGGGGTCACCGGGGAGCTGTTTTTT. Encoded protein: CASIGVGTGVTGELFF.

This chain links TRBV12-3 or TRBV12-4 with TRBJ1-2; D ambiguous. This CDR3 is 11 amino acids long. Trimming cost V 5 bases and J 5 bases, with 6 bases left between them. The CDR3 coding sequence is TGTGCCAGCAGTACACGATATGGCTACACCTTC. This encodes CASSTRYGYTF.